This T cell receptor beta chain was recovered during a study of cytomegalovirus exposure and HLA in healthy donors. Notes on the study in general: Some V segments could not be told apart, so they were left out, TRBV6-2 and TRBV6-3 among them. Likely technical artifact: a cluster of highly shared sequence variants.

Donors were nominally healthy when sampled, though unrecorded immune exposures were likely. Vbeta (60) and Jbeta (13) primers were used in the PCR. Using immunoSEQ multiplex PCR, the repertoire was profiled, and TCRdb retains in-frame clones only, with some absent. The table has about 95,000 clones, 55% to 75% seen once. In regard to this clone: Antigen specificity is unknown. Relative to the germline gene, one junction end is altered; a read error may explain this.

Looked up from germline, CDR1 is MNHEY and CDR2 is SMNVEV (reference sequence). The CDR3 is 15 residues long. This rearrangement joins TRBV27 to TRBJ2-7, with a possible D match to TRBD1 (6 bases). Sequencing was done on a sample of PBMCs. This TCR derives from a woman between 45 and 65 years old in good health and CMV-seropositive. CDR3 loop: CASSLSWGRSFEQYF. The CDR3, as DNA: TGTGCCAGCAGTTTATCTTGGGGGCGCTCCTTCGAGCAGTACTTC.